This entry concerns a single TCR beta chain. Its antigen is currently unknown. These data originate in a study of cytomegalovirus exposure and HLA in healthy donors. Whole-study results and caveats: The study carried out a later analysis of TCR beta sequences. It associated approximately 15,000 of them with specific HLA alleles at a false discovery rate of 0.05. Trimming of TCR beta V- and J-genes showed a link, identified in a later analysis, to a missense DCLRE1C variant. The number of N-insertions in an Asian-associated ancestry cluster was reportedly below the roughly 670-donor mean in a later analysis. The authors later found TCR association rates varying by HLA locus, with DRB1 most and HLA-C fewest.

Amplification used 60 Vbeta primers and 13 Jbeta primers. Sequencing was performed with immunoSEQ multiplex PCR; in TCRdb, only in-frame clones are kept and a portion is missing. The clone table shows about 51,000 clones, with the ten largest holding less than 2.5%. This TCR came from a female donor in good health and CMV-seronegative. The sequenced sample consisted of PBMCs.

Here the CDR3 reads CASSTGDTEAFF. CDR3 sequence (DNA): TGTGCCAGCAGCACGGGGGACACTGAAGCTTTCTTT. This sequence joins TRBV9 and TRBJ1-1; tentatively, D is TRBD1 (5 bases). This CDR3 has 12 residues. Per germline, CDR1 SGDLS and CDR2 YYNGEE. V dropped 4 bases and J dropped 3 bases, with 7 bases sitting between them. Looking up the rest from reference TRBV9 and TRBJ1-1 gives the full variable domain: DSGVTQTPKHLITATGQRVTLRCSPRSGDLSVYWYQQSLDQGLQFLIQYYNGEERAKGNILERFSAQQFPDLHSELNLSSLELGDSALYFCASSTGDTEAFFGQGTRLTVV.